In its sample, the clone carrying this TCR beta chain was seen a few times. CDR1 is LNHDA and CDR2 is SQIVND in the germline V gene (reference sequence). V lost 3 bases, J lost 6 bases, and 8 bases lay in between. The CDR3 covers 13 residues. Template material for amplifying TCR beta CDR3 regions consisted of RNA transcripts. HTBI primers were the set used in a first-round RT-PCR of the TCR CDR3. TCRdb recomputed calls from the multiplex PCR reads with MiXCR, one row per CDR3 protein. The sample holds nearly 750,000 distinct CDR3 sequences, around a third seen once. These data are taken from a study of T cells in Graves' hyperthyroidism and ophthalmopathy.

This chain joins TRBV19 and TRBJ2-2; no clear D gene. The sequencing sample was made of blood. The sequence was obtained from a woman between 40 and 55 years old with Graves' hyperthyroidism. CDR3 in amino acids: CASSIKIPGELFF. The CDR3 bases are TGTGCCAGTAGTATTAAGATACCCGGGGAGCTGTTTTTT.